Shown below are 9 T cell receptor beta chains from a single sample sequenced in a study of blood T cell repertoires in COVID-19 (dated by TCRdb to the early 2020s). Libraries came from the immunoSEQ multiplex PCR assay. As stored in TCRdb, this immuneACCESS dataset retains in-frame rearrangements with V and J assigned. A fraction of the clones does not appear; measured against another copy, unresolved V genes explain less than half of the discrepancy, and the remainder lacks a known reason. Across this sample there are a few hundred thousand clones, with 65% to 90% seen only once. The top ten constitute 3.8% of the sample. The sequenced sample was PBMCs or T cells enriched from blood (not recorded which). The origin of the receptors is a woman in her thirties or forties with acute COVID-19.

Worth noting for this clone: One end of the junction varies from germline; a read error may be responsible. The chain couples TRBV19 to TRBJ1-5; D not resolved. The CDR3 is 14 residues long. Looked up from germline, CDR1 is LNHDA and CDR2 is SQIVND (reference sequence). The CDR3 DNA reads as TGCGGTGTGTCGGCAGGCGCTAGCAATCAGCCCCAGCATTTT. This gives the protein CGVSAGASNQPQHF.

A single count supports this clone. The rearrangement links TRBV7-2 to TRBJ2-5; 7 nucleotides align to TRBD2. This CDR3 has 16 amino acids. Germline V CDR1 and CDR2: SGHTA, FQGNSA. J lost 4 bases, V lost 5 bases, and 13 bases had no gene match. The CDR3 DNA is TGTGCCAGCAGCCAGCCCGGCAGCGGGGTGAGAGAGACCCAGTACTTC. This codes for CASSQPGSGVRETQYF.

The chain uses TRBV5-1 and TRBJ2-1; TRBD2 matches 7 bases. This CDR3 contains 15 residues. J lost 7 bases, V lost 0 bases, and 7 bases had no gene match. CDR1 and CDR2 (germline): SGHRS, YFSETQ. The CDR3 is CASSLGGSSKNEQFF. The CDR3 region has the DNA TGCGCCAGCAGCTTGGGCGGGAGTTCGAAAAATGAGCAGTTCTTC.

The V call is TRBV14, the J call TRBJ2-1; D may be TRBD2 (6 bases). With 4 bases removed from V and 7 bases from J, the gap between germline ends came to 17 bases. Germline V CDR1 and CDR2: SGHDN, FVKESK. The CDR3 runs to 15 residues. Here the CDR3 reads CASSPNRGIGNEQFF. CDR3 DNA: TGTGCCAGCAGCCCCAATCGCGGGATCGGTAATGAGCAGTTCTTC.

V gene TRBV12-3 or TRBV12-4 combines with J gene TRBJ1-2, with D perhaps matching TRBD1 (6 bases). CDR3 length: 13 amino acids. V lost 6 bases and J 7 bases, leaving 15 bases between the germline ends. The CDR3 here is CASRLMTGRGYTF. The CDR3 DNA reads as TGTGCCAGCAGATTAATGACAGGTCGTGGCTACACCTTC.

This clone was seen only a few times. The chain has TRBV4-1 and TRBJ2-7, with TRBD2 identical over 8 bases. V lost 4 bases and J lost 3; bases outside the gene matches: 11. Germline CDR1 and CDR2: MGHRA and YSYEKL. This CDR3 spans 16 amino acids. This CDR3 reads CASSLSVGTSLYEQYF. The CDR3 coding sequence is TGCGCCAGCAGCCTATCTGTTGGGACTAGTCTCTACGAGCAGTACTTC.

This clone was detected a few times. The DNA of the CDR3 is TGTGCCAGCAGTTTGGGGGACAGCCTTCGCAATCAGCCCCAGCATTTT. Its translation is CASSLGDSLRNQPQHF. This chain joins TRBV27 and TRBJ1-5; TRBD1 aligns across 7 bases. The trim removed 3 bases at V and 2 bases at J, leaving 7 bases unmatched. CDR1 and CDR2 from the germline V gene are MNHEY and SMNVEV (reference sequence). CDR3 length equals 16 residues.

In DNA form, the CDR3 reads TGTGCCAGTACATCCCCAGGGAATACGCAGTATTTT. It codes for CASTSPGNTQYF. This chain joins TRBV19 and TRBJ2-3, with D possibly matching TRBD1 (5 bases). Germline V lookup: CDR1 LNHDA, CDR2 SQIVND (reference sequence). The CDR3 contains 12 residues. V was cut by 7 bases and J by 7 bases, with 12 bases left in between.

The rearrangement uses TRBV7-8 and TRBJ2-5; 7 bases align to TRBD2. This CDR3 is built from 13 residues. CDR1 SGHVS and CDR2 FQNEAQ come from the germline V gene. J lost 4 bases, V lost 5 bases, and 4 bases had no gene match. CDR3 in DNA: TGTGCCAGCAGCCTAGGACTAGTAGAGACCCAGTACTTC. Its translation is CASSLGLVETQYF.